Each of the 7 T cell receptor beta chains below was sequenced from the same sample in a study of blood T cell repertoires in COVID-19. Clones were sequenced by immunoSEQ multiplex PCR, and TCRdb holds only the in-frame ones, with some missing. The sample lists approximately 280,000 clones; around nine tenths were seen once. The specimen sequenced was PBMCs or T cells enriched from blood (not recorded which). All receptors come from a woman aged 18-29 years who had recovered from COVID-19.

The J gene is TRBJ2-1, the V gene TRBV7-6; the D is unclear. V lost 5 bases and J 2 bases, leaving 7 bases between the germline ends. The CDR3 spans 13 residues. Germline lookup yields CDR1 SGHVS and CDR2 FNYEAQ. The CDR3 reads CASSPIPYNEQFF. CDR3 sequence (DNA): TGTGCCAGCAGCCCAATCCCCTACAATGAGCAGTTCTTC.

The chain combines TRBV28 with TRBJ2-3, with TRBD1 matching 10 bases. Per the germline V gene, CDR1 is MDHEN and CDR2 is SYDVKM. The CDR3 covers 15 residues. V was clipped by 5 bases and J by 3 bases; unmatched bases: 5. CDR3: CASSQRTGGTDTQYF. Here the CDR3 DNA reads TGTGCCAGCAGTCAGCGGACAGGGGGAACAGATACGCAGTATTTT. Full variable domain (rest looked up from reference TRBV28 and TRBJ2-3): DVKVTQSSRYLVKRTGEKVFLECVQDMDHENMFWYRQDPGLGLRLIYFSYDVKMKEKGDIPEGYSVSREKKERFSLILESASTNQTSMYLCASSQRTGGTDTQYFGPGTRLTVL.

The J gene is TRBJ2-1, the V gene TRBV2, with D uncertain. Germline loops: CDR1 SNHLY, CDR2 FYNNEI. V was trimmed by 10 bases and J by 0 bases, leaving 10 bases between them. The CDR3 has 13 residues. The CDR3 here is CAMETSSYNEQFF. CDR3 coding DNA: TGTGCCATGGAGACGAGCTCCTACAATGAGCAGTTCTTC.

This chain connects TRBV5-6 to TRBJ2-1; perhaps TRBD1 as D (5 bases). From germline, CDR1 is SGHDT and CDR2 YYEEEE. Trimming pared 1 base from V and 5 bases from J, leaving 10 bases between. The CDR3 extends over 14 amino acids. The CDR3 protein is CASSLTGLDNEQFF. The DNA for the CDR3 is TGTGCCAGCAGCTTGACAGGTCTGGACAATGAGCAGTTCTTC. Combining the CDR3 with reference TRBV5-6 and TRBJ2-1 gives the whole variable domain DAGVTQSPTHLIKTRGQQVTLRCSPKSGHDTVSWYQQALGQGPQFIFQYYEEEERQRGNFPDRFSGHQFPNYSSELNVNALLLGDSALYLCASSLTGLDNEQFFGPGTRLTVL.

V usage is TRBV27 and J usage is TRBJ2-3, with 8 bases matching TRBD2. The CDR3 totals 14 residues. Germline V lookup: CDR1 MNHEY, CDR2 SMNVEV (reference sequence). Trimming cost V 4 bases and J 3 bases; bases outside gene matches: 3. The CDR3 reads CASSSGLVTDTQYF. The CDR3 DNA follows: TGTGCCAGCAGTTCGGGACTAGTAACAGATACGCAGTATTTT.

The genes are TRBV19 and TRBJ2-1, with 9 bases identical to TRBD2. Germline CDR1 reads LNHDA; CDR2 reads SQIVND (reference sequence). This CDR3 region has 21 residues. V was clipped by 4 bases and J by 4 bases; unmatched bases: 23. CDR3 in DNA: TGTGCCAGTAGTACCCAAACATATCGAGGACTAGCGAGTATTTCTTACAATGAGCAGTTCTTC. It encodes CASSTQTYRGLASISYNEQFF.

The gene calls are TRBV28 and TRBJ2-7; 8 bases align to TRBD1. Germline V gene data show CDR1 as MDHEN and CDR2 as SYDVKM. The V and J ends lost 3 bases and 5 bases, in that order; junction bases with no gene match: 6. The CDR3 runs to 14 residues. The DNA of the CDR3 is TGTGCCAGCAGTTTTCCAGACAGGGGCGACGAGCAGTACTTC. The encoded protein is CASSFPDRGDEQYF.